This paragraph covers one T cell receptor beta chain sequence. Its antigen is undetermined. Assays captured 90,000 or so TCR templates per sample. Profiled with immunoSEQ multiplex PCR; TCRdb holds only in-frame clones, not every one. Of 94,000 or so clones in the sample, over 85% were seen once. The data stem from a study of siplizumab effects on memory and regulatory T cells. The V end lost 1 base, the J end lost 0 bases, and 6 bases lay between the germline ends. The CDR3 has 14 residues. Germline CDR1 SGHDN, CDR2 FVKESK. Findings of the study overall: A major contribution to the alloresponse seemed to be made by naive T cells, which seemed more diverse than memory cells. In controls, around 25% of mappable alloreactive CD4+ clones were Treg-derived on average, versus about 75% with siplizumab. Sequences below about 10^-5 frequency were poorly captured, limiting mapping of alloreactive clones.

Sequences were obtained from CD8+ T cells sorted from blood. This receptor was identified in a human donor in good health. The chain has TRBV14 and TRBJ1-1; D is unresolved. In DNA form, the CDR3 reads TGTGCCAGCAGCCAAGGATCGCTGAACACTGAAGCTTTCTTT. Translated, it gives CASSQGSLNTEAFF.